This T cell receptor beta chain was documented in a study of shared clonotypes between healthy human individuals. Naive CD8 cells, CD45RO-negative and positively selected for CCR7, excluded terminally differentiated effector memory CD45RA+ cells. TCRdb's copy holds only in-frame clones and misses some; the assay was immunoSEQ multiplex PCR. This table holds about 2,100,000 clones, around 93% found once. In germline, CDR1 is SGHAT, CDR2 FQDESV (reference sequence). V lost 2 bases and J 5 bases, leaving 17 bases between the germline ends. The CDR3 covers 16 residues. V usage is TRBV11-1 and J usage is TRBJ2-3, with D possibly called TRBD1 or TRBD2 (6 bases each). Sequences were obtained from naive CD8+ T cells from PBMCs. The source of this sequence is a man aged 18-30 years in good health. Some clones in this sample may be carry-over from other donors' samples. The CDR3 DNA follows: TGTGCCAGCAGCTTACTTCGGCCGGGGGCGGTAGATACGCAGTATTTT. This gives the protein CASSLLRPGAVDTQYF.